The rows below give T cell receptor beta chains drawn from one sample of a study of sequential checkpoint blockade in melanoma. TCRdb's table, derived via immunoSEQ multiplex PCR, lists solely in-frame clones and lacks some. The table lists 4,500 to 5,500 clones, about 60% of them singletons. The material sequenced was CD8+ T cells sorted from blood (inferred from file names), taken from a patient given nivolumab and ipilimumab in sequence. These receptors originate from a human donor with melanoma. Both conserved end residues are part of each CDR3. Fields, in order: J gene, V gene, clone size, D gene, CDR3 protein, CDR3 DNA. The D gene is left open where the match is weak. Size tells how often a clone was seen (once, few, many) or the class of an expanded clone, and some rows leave it out.

j_gene: TRBJ1-2; v_gene: TRBV7-9; abundance: few; d_gene: TRBD1; CDR3aa: CASSPGTANYGYTF; CDR3nt: TGTGCCAGCAGCCCGGGGACAGCTAACTATGGCTACACCTTC
j_gene: TRBJ2-3; v_gene: TRBV27; abundance: few; d_gene: NA; CDR3aa: CASRGRTDTQYF; CDR3nt: TGTGCCAGCAGGGGCCGCACAGATACGCAGTATTTT
j_gene: TRBJ2-5; v_gene: TRBV7-3; abundance: NA; d_gene: TRBD1; CDR3aa: CASSLREGGRAAPSFQETQYF; CDR3nt: TGTGCCAGCAGCTTAAGGGAAGGGGGCCGTGCCGCGCCGAGCTTCCAAGAGACCCAGTACTTC
j_gene: TRBJ2-7; v_gene: TRBV4-2; abundance: NA; d_gene: TRBD2; CDR3aa: CASSPRVTSGRATGSYEQYF; CDR3nt: TGTGCCAGCAGTCCCAGGGTTACTAGCGGGAGGGCCACGGGATCCTACGAGCAGTACTTC
j_gene: TRBJ1-1; v_gene: TRBV4-3; abundance: NA; d_gene: NA; CDR3aa: CASSQEGYAEAFF; CDR3nt: TGCGCCAGCAGCCAGGAGGGATACGCGGAAGCTTTCTTT
j_gene: TRBJ2-1; v_gene: TRBV7-9; abundance: NA; d_gene: TRBD2; CDR3aa: CASSLGSGMVLGEQFF; CDR3nt: TGTGCCAGCAGCTTAGGGAGCGGGATGGTTCTGGGTGAGCAGTTCTTC
j_gene: TRBJ2-7; v_gene: TRBV7-9; abundance: once; d_gene: TRBD2; CDR3aa: CASSLDPSGSYEQYF; CDR3nt: TGTGCCAGCAGCTTAGATCCTAGCGGGTCCTACGAGCAGTACTTC
j_gene: TRBJ2-1; v_gene: TRBV6-5; abundance: NA; d_gene: TRBD2; CDR3aa: CASSYSTGLAGTEQFF; CDR3nt: TGTGCCAGCAGTTACTCCACGGGACTAGCGGGAACTGAGCAGTTCTTC
j_gene: TRBJ1-1; v_gene: TRBV6-5; abundance: NA; d_gene: TRBD1; CDR3aa: CASSWGTGAVAFF; CDR3nt: TGTGCCAGCAGTTGGGGGACAGGGGCTGTAGCTTTCTTT
j_gene: TRBJ2-7; v_gene: TRBV14; abundance: once; d_gene: TRBD2; CDR3aa: CASSQNRGLAGDPELSYEQYF; CDR3nt: TGTGCCAGCAGCCAAAACAGGGGACTAGCGGGAGATCCTGAACTCTCCTACGAGCAGTACTTC
j_gene: TRBJ2-3; v_gene: TRBV19; abundance: few; d_gene: NA; CDR3aa: CASTLTGFGDTQYF; CDR3nt: TGTGCCAGTACCCTAACAGGGTTTGGAGATACGCAGTATTTT
j_gene: TRBJ1-1; v_gene: TRBV15; abundance: NA; d_gene: NA; CDR3aa: CATGEGDTEAFF; CDR3nt: TGTGCCACCGGAGAGGGGGACACTGAAGCTTTCTTT
j_gene: TRBJ1-1; v_gene: TRBV5-1; abundance: NA; d_gene: NA; CDR3aa: CASSSEGFNTEAFF; CDR3nt: TGCGCCAGCAGCTCCGAGGGTTTCAACACTGAAGCTTTCTTT
j_gene: TRBJ2-1; v_gene: TRBV5-4; abundance: NA; d_gene: TRBD2; CDR3aa: CASSFPTSGRGPYNEQFF; CDR3nt: TGTGCCAGCAGCTTCCCGACTAGCGGGAGAGGTCCCTACAATGAGCAGTTCTTC
j_gene: TRBJ2-1; v_gene: TRBV6-5; abundance: once; d_gene: NA; CDR3aa: CASRLLGGAYNEQFF; CDR3nt: TGTGCCAGCAGACTACTAGGCGGGGCTTACAATGAGCAGTTCTTC
j_gene: TRBJ1-5; v_gene: TRBV9; abundance: NA; d_gene: NA; CDR3aa: CASSGEGFQPQHF; CDR3nt: TGTGCCAGCAGCGGGGAGGGGTTTCAGCCCCAGCATTTT
j_gene: TRBJ2-3; v_gene: TRBV7-6; abundance: NA; d_gene: NA; CDR3aa: CASSFRAGVRDTQYF; CDR3nt: TGTGCCAGCAGCTTTAGGGCAGGGGTGAGGGATACGCAGTATTTT
j_gene: TRBJ2-1; v_gene: TRBV29-1; abundance: NA; d_gene: NA; CDR3aa: CSVLGISLYNEQFF; CDR3nt: TGCAGCGTTCTCGGGATCTCTCTTTACAATGAGCAGTTCTTC